The T cell receptor beta chain described here comes from a study of graft-versus-host responses after intestinal transplantation. Turning to the study itself: In this cohort, recipients had multivisceral, liver-intestinal, or isolated intestinal transplants.

Study-wide points: GvH clones turned up in recipient marrow; some had shown up first in ileum or blood.

The germline CDR1 and CDR2 sequences are MDHEN and SYDVKM. The CDR3 covers 19 residues. The ends lost 6 bases at V and 0 bases at J; junction bases unmatched: 13. In regard to this clone: Antigen specificity is unknown.

This table comes from immunoSEQ multiplex PCR, and its TCRdb copy is limited to in-frame clones, with some not included. The sample carries 50,000 to 55,000 clones, around 90% recorded once. Specimen: unstimulated CD4+ T cells sorted from spleen or lymph node cells, collected before transplant. The clonotype comes from a human donor who was the organ donor for an intestinal transplant. The chain links TRBV28 to TRBJ2-3; 12 bases map to TRBD2. CDR3 DNA sequence: TGTGCCAGCAGACTTATCAAGCGGACTAGCGGGACGAGCACAGATACGCAGTATTTT. It is translated as CASRLIKRTSGTSTDTQYF. Looking up the rest from reference TRBV28 and TRBJ2-3 gives the full variable domain: DVKVTQSSRYLVKRTGEKVFLECVQDMDHENMFWYRQDPGLGLRLIYFSYDVKMKEKGDIPEGYSVSREKKERFSLILESASTNQTSMYLCASRLIKRTSGTSTDTQYFGPGTRLTVL.